This TCR beta chain derives from a study of molecular identifiers for immune sequencing clone quantification (dated by TCRdb to the late 2010s). At the level of the whole study: For a replicate experiment, the RNA from either about 20,000 or 100,000 naive CD8 T cells was divided into five aliquots, and four of those aliquots went on to sequencing. CD8 T cells were used in a methods study to benchmark molecular-identifier clustering-based TCR repertoire sequencing (MIDCIRS) and TCR RNA copy counting.

Library preparation was by PCR. The instrument was a NextSeq 500. Bulk TCR libraries were prepared as previously described, using TCR primers listed in Table S5. Total RNA was purified with the Qiagen AllPrep DNA/RNA kit. Before analysis, reads from multiple sequencing runs of the same library were pooled. The study's own analysis went as follows. Reads were retained only if the reads had an exact TCR constant sequence, and the retained reads were trimmed to 150 nt and grouped according to their 12-nt molecular barcodes. Reads within each barcode group were sub-clustered using a 15% Levenshtein threshold, and quality-weighted consensus sequences were constructed for each RNA molecule. Non-functional sequences were removed, as were lower-count sequences one edit away from another. On the basis of fitting two negative binomial distributions, barcode sub-clusters with fewer than 20% of the maximum read count were discarded. TCRdb applied fastp at Q25 and MiXCR to the public reads, then kept only in-frame beta chains. When rows share a CDR3 protein, they turn into one entry using the most common DNA and genes. Clone size and V and J calls follow TCRdb, not the original study. In all, the sample holds approximately 500,000 distinct CDR3 sequences, and about 26% of those were seen once. The ten largest clones add up to roughly 0.77% of the sample.

This clonotype has more than one count but fewer than ten. The clone's antigen remains unknown. No base quality values were provided; no much bigger clone lies one nucleotide off. V and J are truncated by 1 base and 7 bases respectively, leaving an intervening sequence of 8 bases. In the germline V gene, CDR1 corresponds to SGHAT and CDR2 to FQNNGV. Taken from cysteine to phenylalanine, the CDR3 has 13 residues. Just CDR3 DNA is preserved here, 39 bases in frame from base 1. Broader findings and caveats from the paper: Highly expanded clone sizes could be underestimated because identical TCR molecules may share a barcode. Even against a background of 800,000 to 1,000,000 naive CD8 T cells, spiked-in Jurkat TCR RNA amounting to a single cell's worth was reported to be detectable. The naive libraries included spiked-in Jurkat TCR RNA (approximately 11 copies' worth), and this RNA is not part of the donor repertoire. Modeling estimated around 3 recovered TCR RNA copies per cell, compared with approximately 10 by digital PCR, which implies approximately 30% capture efficiency. Clones above 20 RNA copies held over 99% of molecules in CMV-specific effector cells but under 1% in naive cells. When barcode sub-clustering was not used, chimeric consensus sequences inflated TCR diversity, with chimeras reaching as high as 47%.

Libraries of naive CD8 T cells were built from about 20,000 to 1,000,000 sorted cells, with 10%, 30% or 50% of the purified RNA used. On a BD FACSAria II, naive CD8 T cells were FACS-sorted as CD8+CD4-CCR7+CD45RA+ and collected into RLT Plus buffer. To test detection sensitivity, Jurkat RNA equal to fewer than 13 TCR copies was added to samples of about 20,000-1,000,000 naive CD8 T cells. CD8 T cells were enriched with RosetteSep CD8+ T Cell Enrichment Cocktail and Ficoll-Paque, followed by ACK red cell lysis. The V gene is TRBV11-2 and the J gene is TRBJ1-5, with a tentative D gene TRBD1 over 6 matching bases. Sequenced input: naive CD8+ T cells from blood, with Jurkat cell RNA spiked in. Interpreted using the paper, the cell subset or site label stands for: FACS-sorted CD8+CD4-CCR7+CD45RA+ naive T cells. The sequence was obtained from a human donor in good health. Some libraries in this study had Jurkat cell RNA spiked in. The CDR3 corresponds to CASSLADSQPQHF. The sequenced DNA: TGTGCCAGCAGCTTAGCGGACAGCCAGCCCCAGCATTTT.